Listed below are T cell receptor beta chains from one sample, sequenced in a study of T cell responses to AZD1222 COVID-19 vaccine. Data came from immunoSEQ multiplex PCR; TCRdb stores just in-frame clones and leaves some out. The sample has about 120,000 clones, roughly nine tenths seen once. The sequences come from peripheral blood, collected on day 0 of AZD1222 vaccination. The receptors stem from an adult in good health. CDR3s include the opening cysteine and the closing phenylalanine or tryptophan. A D gene is named only where the DNA matches it firmly. The size entry is marked missing in some rows and otherwise reads once, few, many or a size class.

clone size	D gene	V gene	J gene	CDR3 protein	CDR3 DNA
.	.	TRBV3-1/TRBV3-2	TRBJ1-1	CASSQGSLLNTEAFF	TGTGCCAGCAGCCAAGGGTCTCTCCTCAACACTGAAGCTTTCTTT
.	.	TRBV5-6	TRBJ2-3	CASSLGVADTQYF	TGTGCCAGCAGCTTGGGCGTCGCCGATACGCAGTATTTT
.	TRBD1	TRBV9	TRBJ1-6	CASSVSGTGNSPLHF	TGTGCCAGCAGCGTATCAGGGACAGGGAATTCACCCCTCCACTTT
.	.	TRBV4-3	TRBJ2-7	CASSQEGENTFGGEQYF	TGCGCCAGCAGCCAAGAGGGGGAGAACACGTTTGGGGGCGAGCAGTACTTC
.	.	TRBV6-6	TRBJ2-1	CASSPSLLGQRVYNEQFF	TGTGCCAGCAGTCCCTCCCTGTTGGGGCAGCGGGTTTACAATGAGCAGTTCTTC
.	.	TRBV4-1	TRBJ1-4	CASSQERVGEKLFF	TGCGCCAGCAGCCAAGAAAGGGTTGGTGAAAAACTGTTTTTT
.	.	TRBV7-9	TRBJ2-1	CASSLGQKTYNEQFF	TGTGCCAGCAGCTTAGGGCAGAAGACCTACAATGAGCAGTTCTTC
once	.	TRBV7-9	TRBJ1-2	CASSKQGGNYGYTF	TGTGCCAGCAGCAAACAGGGCGGGAACTATGGCTACACCTTC
.	TRBD2	TRBV5-1	TRBJ2-1	CASSLRAGGPNEQFF	TGCGCCAGCAGCTTGAGAGCGGGGGGCCCAAATGAGCAGTTCTTC
few	.	TRBV28	TRBJ1-5	CASSLVQTGNQPQHF	TGTGCCAGCAGTTTAGTCCAGACCGGCAATCAGCCCCAGCATTTT
once	TRBD1	TRBV18	TRBJ2-5	CASSPLQGAHQETQYF	TGTGCCAGCTCACCTCTACAGGGGGCGCACCAAGAGACCCAGTACTTC
once	.	TRBV19	TRBJ1-4	CASSMGSRGNEKLFF	TGTGCCAGTAGTATGGGCTCCAGGGGCAACGAAAAACTGTTTTTT
.	.	TRBV5-1	TRBJ1-2	CASSLAAEYGYTF	TGCGCCAGCAGCTTGGCCGCTGAGTATGGCTACACCTTC
.	TRBD1	TRBV12-3/TRBV12-4	TRBJ1-2	CASRHGQGEGYTF	TGTGCCAGCAGACACGGACAGGGCGAGGGCTACACCTTC
.	.	TRBV6-5	TRBJ1-1	CASTQNTEAFF	TGTGCCAGCACCCAGAACACTGAAGCTTTCTTT
.	.	TRBV14	TRBJ2-2	CASSHVRGGELFF	TGTGCCAGCAGCCACGTTAGAGGCGGGGAGCTGTTTTTT
.	.	TRBV6-5	TRBJ1-1	CASTPSQVSVGAFF	TGTGCCAGCACCCCCTCCCAGGTATCGGTTGGAGCTTTCTTT
.	.	TRBV7-8	TRBJ1-3	CASSLAPWLSAGNTIYF	TGTGCCAGCAGCTTAGCCCCGTGGTTGTCGGCTGGAAACACCATATATTTT
.	TRBD1	TRBV12-3/TRBV12-4	TRBJ1-1	CASSAGQGTEAFF	TGTGCCAGCAGTGCCGGACAGGGCACTGAAGCTTTCTTT
.	TRBD1	TRBV9	TRBJ1-6	CASSVETGVPYNSPLHF	TGTGCCAGCAGCGTCGAGACAGGGGTCCCCTATAATTCACCCCTCCACTTT
.	.	TRBV10-3	TRBJ1-5	CAIRDSLHSNQPQHF	TGTGCCATCAGGGACAGCCTACATAGCAATCAGCCCCAGCATTTT
once	.	TRBV7-8	TRBJ1-5	CASSFMGGHQPQHF	TGTGCCAGCAGTTTCATGGGGGGCCATCAGCCCCAGCATTTT
.	.	TRBV19	TRBJ1-4	CASSIAGDEKLFF	TGTGCCAGTAGTATCGCTGGAGATGAAAAACTGTTTTTT
.	.	TRBV4-1	TRBJ1-6	CASSQDGYNSPLHF	TGCGCCAGCAGCCAAGACGGCTATAATTCACCCCTCCACTTT
.	.	TRBV4-3	TRBJ1-6	CASSQDATSSYNSPLHF	TGCGCCAGCAGCCAAGATGCGACTAGCTCCTATAATTCACCCCTCCACTTT
.	TRBD1	TRBV6-5	TRBJ1-5	CASSYSGTGGNQPQHF	TGTGCCAGCAGTTATTCTGGGACAGGGGGCAATCAGCCCCAGCATTTT
.	TRBD1	TRBV5-1	TRBJ2-3	CASSLQGQGSDTQYF	TGCGCCAGCAGCTTGCAGGGACAGGGTTCAGATACGCAGTATTTT
.	.	TRBV15	TRBJ1-1	CATSRPLLVGTEAFF	TGTGCCACCAGCAGACCGCTTCTGGTCGGCACTGAAGCTTTCTTT
.	.	TRBV30	TRBJ2-1	CAWSLGNTYNEQFF	TGTGCCTGGAGTCTCGGGAACACCTACAATGAGCAGTTCTTC
.	TRBD2	TRBV7-6	TRBJ2-1	CASSPGGLEQFF	TGTGCCAGCAGCCCGGGAGGGCTTGAGCAGTTCTTC
.	.	TRBV19	TRBJ1-5	CASSIRGFGNQPQHF	TGTGCCAGTAGTATCAGGGGTTTTGGCAATCAGCCCCAGCATTTT
.	.	TRBV18	TRBJ1-4	CASSSRDQTYEKLFF	TGTGCCAGCTCATCCCGGGACCAGACGTATGAAAAACTGTTTTTT
.	.	TRBV5-1	TRBJ1-1	CASSLGRANTEAFF	TGCGCCAGCAGCTTGGGCCGGGCGAACACTGAAGCTTTCTTT
.	TRBD1	TRBV19	TRBJ1-2	CASSTIGQVNYGYTF	TGTGCCAGTAGTACGATCGGACAGGTTAACTATGGCTACACCTTC
.	.	TRBV19	TRBJ2-7	CASSQFSGEQYF	TGTGCCAGTAGTCAGTTCTCGGGAGAACAGTACTTC
.	.	TRBV7-8	TRBJ1-4	CASSSSGTTNEKLFF	TGTGCCAGCAGCAGTTCAGGGACAACTAATGAAAAACTGTTTTTT
.	TRBD1	TRBV6-5	TRBJ1-2	CASSYPGQGARGYTF	TGTGCCAGCAGTTATCCGGGACAGGGGGCCAGAGGCTACACCTTC
.	.	TRBV18	TRBJ2-6	CASSPPGWGLSGANVLTF	TGTGCCAGCTCACCACCTGGGTGGGGGCTCTCTGGGGCCAACGTCCTGACTTTC
.	.	TRBV6-2/TRBV6-3	TRBJ1-1	CASSYRSNTEAFF	TGTGCCAGCAGTTACCGGTCGAACACTGAAGCTTTCTTT
.	.	TRBV7-6	TRBJ1-1	CASSFLGDTEAFF	TGTGCCAGCAGCTTCCTGGGGGACACTGAAGCTTTCTTT
.	.	TRBV18	TRBJ1-2	CASSPVAPAAGYTF	TGTGCCAGCTCACCGGTTGCCCCCGCTGCGGGCTACACCTTC
.	.	TRBV7-8	TRBJ1-3	CASSLGVVSADYSGNTIYF	TGTGCCAGCAGCTTAGGGGTGGTCTCGGCGGATTACTCTGGAAACACCATATATTTT
few	.	TRBV7-2	TRBJ2-7	CASSLAAGFDEQYF	TGTGCCAGCAGCTTAGCAGCAGGGTTCGACGAGCAGTACTTC
once	TRBD1	TRBV7-2	TRBJ1-5	CASSPISGTENQPQHF	TGTGCCAGCAGCCCGATCTCCGGGACAGAGAATCAGCCCCAGCATTTT
.	TRBD2	TRBV5-1	TRBJ2-1	CASSSGLAQYSYNEQFF	TGCGCCAGCAGCTCTGGACTAGCCCAATACTCCTACAATGAGCAGTTCTTC
few	TRBD2	TRBV27	TRBJ2-5	CASSKRGAGQTQYF	TGTGCCAGCAGTAAGCGGGGGGCGGGGCAGACCCAGTACTTC
.	.	TRBV9	TRBJ1-1	CASNEVNTEAFF	TGTGCCAGCAATGAGGTGAACACTGAAGCTTTCTTT
.	.	TRBV5-5	TRBJ2-7	CASSSQGREQYF	TGTGCCAGCAGCTCACAGGGAAGAGAGCAGTACTTC
.	.	TRBV9	TRBJ2-7	CASSVGPLGNEQYF	TGTGCCAGCAGCGTAGGGCCATTAGGCAACGAGCAGTACTTC
few	.	TRBV27	TRBJ2-7	CASSFAGYYEQYF	TGTGCCAGCAGTTTTGCAGGGTACTACGAGCAGTACTTC
.	TRBD1	TRBV7-2	TRBJ1-1	CASSLGQVGEAFF	TGTGCCAGCAGCTTGGGACAGGTGGGTGAAGCTTTCTTT
.	TRBD2	TRBV6-5	TRBJ2-7	CASSISGGGSYEQYF	TGTGCCAGCAGTATCAGCGGGGGGGGCTCCTACGAGCAGTACTTC
once	.	TRBV2	TRBJ2-7	CASREQGYYEQYF	TGTGCCAGCAGGGAACAGGGATACTACGAGCAGTACTTC
.	.	TRBV24-1	TRBJ1-1	CGQNLTEAFF	TGTGGACAGAACCTCACTGAAGCTTTCTTT
.	.	TRBV6-2/TRBV6-3	TRBJ1-1	CASSQKKKPGHLTDTEAFF	TGTGCCAGCAGTCAGAAAAAAAAACCGGGACATCTCACGGACACTGAAGCTTTCTTT
.	.	TRBV7-2	TRBJ2-2	CASSSPRALAGELFF	TGTGCCAGCAGCTCCCCCAGGGCTTTGGCCGGGGAGCTGTTTTTT
.	TRBD1	TRBV5-1	TRBJ2-2	CASSLETGLTGELFF	TGCGCCAGCAGCTTGGAGACAGGGTTAACCGGGGAGCTGTTTTTT
.	TRBD1	TRBV4-1	TRBJ1-2	CASSQDSGTGNYGYTF	TGCGCCAGCAGCCAAGACTCTGGGACAGGGAACTATGGCTACACCTTC
.	.	TRBV19	TRBJ1-6	CASSISGQPNSPLHF	TGTGCCAGTAGTATAAGTGGGCAGCCTAATTCACCCCTCCACTTT